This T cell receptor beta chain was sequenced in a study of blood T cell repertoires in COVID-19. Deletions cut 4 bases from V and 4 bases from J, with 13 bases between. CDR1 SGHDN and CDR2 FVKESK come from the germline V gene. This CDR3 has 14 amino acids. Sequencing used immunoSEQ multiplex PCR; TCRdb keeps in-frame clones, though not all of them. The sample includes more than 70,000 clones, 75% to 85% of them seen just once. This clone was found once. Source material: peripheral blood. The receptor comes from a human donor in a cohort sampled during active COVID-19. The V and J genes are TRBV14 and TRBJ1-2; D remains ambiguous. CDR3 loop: CASSPPGFAYGYTF. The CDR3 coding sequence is TGTGCCAGCAGCCCGCCGGGGTTTGCCTATGGCTACACCTTC.